This TCR beta chain is drawn from a study of cytomegalovirus exposure and HLA in healthy donors. Study-level points and caveats: In vitro work confirmed that a few CMV-associated chains recognize CMV antigens. Among TCR sequences, most were rare, though some public TCRs appeared in many donors. Cytomegalovirus status was reportedly diagnosed by the classifier with high specificity and sensitivity.

Produced via immunoSEQ multiplex PCR; TCRdb's table is partial and in-frame only. The sample holds 90,000 to 150,000 clones, roughly nine tenths seen once. Comment on this clone: Its antigen is still unknown.

The germline V gene has CDR1 SGHNT and CDR2 YENEEA. This CDR3 spans 15 amino acids. Trimming cost V 1 base and J 4 bases; bases outside gene matches: 3. The chain joins TRBV11-3 to TRBJ2-1; 8 positions match TRBD1. Sequenced material: PBMCs. The receptor comes from a man aged 18 to 29 in good health and CMV-seropositive. The CDR3 region has the DNA TGTGCCAGCAGCTTAGGGACAGGGCAATACAATGAGCAGTTCTTC. Translated: CASSLGTGQYNEQFF.